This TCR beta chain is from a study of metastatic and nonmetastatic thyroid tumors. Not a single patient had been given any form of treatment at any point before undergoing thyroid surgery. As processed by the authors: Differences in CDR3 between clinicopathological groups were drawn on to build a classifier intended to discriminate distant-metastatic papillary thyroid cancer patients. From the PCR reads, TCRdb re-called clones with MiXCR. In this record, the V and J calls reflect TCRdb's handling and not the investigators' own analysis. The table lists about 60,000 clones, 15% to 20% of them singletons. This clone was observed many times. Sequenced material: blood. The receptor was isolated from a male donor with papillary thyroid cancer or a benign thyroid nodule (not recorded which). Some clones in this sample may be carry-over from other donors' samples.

In nucleotides, the CDR3 is TGTGCCAGCAGTTACGGGGGGCGGGAAAACATTCAGTACTTC. Protein product: CASSYGGRENIQYF. The chain employs TRBV6-5 and TRBJ2-4; tentatively, D is TRBD1 or TRBD2 (6 bases each). V was pared by 2 bases and J by 5 bases, with 10 bases between. The CDR3 length is 14 residues. Looked up from germline, CDR1 is MNHEY and CDR2 is SVGAGI.